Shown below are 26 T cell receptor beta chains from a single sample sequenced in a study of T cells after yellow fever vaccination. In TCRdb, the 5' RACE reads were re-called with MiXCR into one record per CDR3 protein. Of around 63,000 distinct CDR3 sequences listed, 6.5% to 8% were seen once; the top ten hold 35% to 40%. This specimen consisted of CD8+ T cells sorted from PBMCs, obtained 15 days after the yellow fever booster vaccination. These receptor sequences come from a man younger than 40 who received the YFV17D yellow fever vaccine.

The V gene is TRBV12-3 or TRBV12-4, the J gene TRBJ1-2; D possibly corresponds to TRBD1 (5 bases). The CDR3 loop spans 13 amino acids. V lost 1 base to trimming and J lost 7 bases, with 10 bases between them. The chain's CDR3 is CASSLGQMSGYTF. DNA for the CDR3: TGTGCCAGCAGTTTAGGACAGATGTCTGGCTACACCTTC.

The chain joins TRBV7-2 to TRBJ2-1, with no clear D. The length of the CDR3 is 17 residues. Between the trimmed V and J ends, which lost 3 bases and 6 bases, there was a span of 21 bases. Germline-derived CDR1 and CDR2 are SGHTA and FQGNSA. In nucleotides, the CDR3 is TGTGCCAGCAGCTTTAAGATAGGGAAGGTGGCCTGCAATGAGCAGTTCTTC. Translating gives CASSFKIGKVACNEQFF.

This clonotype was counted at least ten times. CDR3 sequence: CASSAGGATEAFF. The CDR3 region has the DNA TGTGCCAGCAGCGCCGGGGGAGCGACTGAAGCTTTCTTT. The chain uses TRBV9 and TRBJ1-1; a possible D gene is TRBD1 (5 bases). This CDR3 is 13 amino acids long. Trimming stripped 3 bases from V and 5 bases from J, with 11 bases between. The germline CDR1 and CDR2 sequences are SGDLS and YYNGEE.

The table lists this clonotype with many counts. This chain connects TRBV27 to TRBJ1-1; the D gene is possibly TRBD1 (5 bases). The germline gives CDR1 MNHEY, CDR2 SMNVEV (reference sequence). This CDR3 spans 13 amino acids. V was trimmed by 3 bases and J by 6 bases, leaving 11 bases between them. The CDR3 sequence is CASSFLGDAEAFF. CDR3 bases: TGTGCCAGCAGTTTTCTGGGGGACGCTGAAGCTTTCTTT.

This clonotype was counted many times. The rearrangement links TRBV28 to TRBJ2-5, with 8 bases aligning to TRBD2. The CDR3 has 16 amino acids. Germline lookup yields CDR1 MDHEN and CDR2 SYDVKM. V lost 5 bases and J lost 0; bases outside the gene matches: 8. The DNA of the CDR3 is TGTGCCAGCAGTGCAATAGCGGGGAAGTACCAAGAGACCCAGTACTTC. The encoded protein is CASSAIAGKYQETQYF.

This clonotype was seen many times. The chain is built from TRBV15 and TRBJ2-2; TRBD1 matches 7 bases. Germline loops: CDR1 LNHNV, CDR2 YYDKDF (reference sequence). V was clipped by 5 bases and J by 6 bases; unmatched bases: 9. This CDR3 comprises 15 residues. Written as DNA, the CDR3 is TGTGCCACCAGCCGCCTTGACAGGGCCCCCGGGGAGCTGTTTTTT. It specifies CATSRLDRAPGELFF. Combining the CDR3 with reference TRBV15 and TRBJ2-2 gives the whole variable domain DAMVIQNPRYQVTQFGKPVTLSCSQTLNHNVMYWYQQKSSQAPKLLFHYYDKDFNNEADTPDNFQSRRPNTSFCFLDIRSPGLGDTAMYLCATSRLDRAPGELFFGEGSRLTVL.

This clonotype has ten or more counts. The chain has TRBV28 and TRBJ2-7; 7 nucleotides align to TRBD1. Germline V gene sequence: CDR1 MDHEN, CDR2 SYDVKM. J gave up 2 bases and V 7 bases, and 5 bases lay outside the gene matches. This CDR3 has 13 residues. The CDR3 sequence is CASTPGQPYEQYF. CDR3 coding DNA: TGTGCCAGCACCCCGGGACAGCCCTACGAGCAGTACTTC.

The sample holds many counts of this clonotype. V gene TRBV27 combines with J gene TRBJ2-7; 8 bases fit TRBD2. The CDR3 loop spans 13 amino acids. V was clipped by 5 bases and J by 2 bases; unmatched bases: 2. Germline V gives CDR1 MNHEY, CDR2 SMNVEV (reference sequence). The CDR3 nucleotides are TGTGCCAGCAGTCCGGGGGGGGCCTACGAGCAGTACTTC. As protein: CASSPGGAYEQYF.

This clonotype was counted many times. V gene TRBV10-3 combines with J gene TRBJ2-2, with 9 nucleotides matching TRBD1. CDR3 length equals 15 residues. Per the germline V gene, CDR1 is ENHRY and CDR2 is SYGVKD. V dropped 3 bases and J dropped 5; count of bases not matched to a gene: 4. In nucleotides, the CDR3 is TGTGCCATCAGTGATGGACAGGGGATTACCGGGGAGCTGTTTTTT. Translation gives CAISDGQGITGELFF.

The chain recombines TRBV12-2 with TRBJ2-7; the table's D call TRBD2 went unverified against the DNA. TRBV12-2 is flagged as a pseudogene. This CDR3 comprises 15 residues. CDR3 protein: CARPSTSGTTYEQYF. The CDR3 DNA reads TGTGCAAGGCCTTCCACTAGCGGGACCACCTACGAGCAGTACTTC.

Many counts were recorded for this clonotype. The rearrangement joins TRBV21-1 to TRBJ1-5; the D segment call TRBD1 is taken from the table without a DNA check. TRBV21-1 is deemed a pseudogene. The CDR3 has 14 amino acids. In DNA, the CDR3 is TGTGCCAGCAGCAAAACAGGGGCCGACCAGCCCCAGCATTTT. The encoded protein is CASSKTGADQPQHF.

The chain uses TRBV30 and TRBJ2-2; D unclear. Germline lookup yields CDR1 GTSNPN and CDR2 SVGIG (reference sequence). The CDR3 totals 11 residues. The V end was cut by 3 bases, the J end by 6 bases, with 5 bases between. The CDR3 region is CAWSPAGELFF. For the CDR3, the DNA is TGTGCCTGGAGCCCGGCCGGGGAGCTGTTTTTT.

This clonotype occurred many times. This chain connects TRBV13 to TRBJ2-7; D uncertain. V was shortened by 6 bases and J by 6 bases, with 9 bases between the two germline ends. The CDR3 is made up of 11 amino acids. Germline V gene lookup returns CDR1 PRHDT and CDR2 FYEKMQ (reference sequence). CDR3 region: CASSLQLEQYF. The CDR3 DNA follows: TGTGCCAGCAGTCTCCAACTCGAGCAGTACTTC.

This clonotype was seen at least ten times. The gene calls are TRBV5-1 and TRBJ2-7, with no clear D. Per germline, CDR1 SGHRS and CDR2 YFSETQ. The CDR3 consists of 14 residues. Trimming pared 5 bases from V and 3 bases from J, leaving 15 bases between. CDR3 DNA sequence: TGCGCCAGCAGGGGCAGCACTAATGACTACGAGCAGTACTTC. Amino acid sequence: CASRGSTNDYEQYF.

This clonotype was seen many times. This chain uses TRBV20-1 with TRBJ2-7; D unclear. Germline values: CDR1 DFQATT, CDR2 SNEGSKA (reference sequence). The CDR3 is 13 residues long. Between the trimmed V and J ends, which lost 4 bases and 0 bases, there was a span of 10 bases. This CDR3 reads CSAIPGYSYEQYF. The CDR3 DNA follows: TGCAGTGCTATTCCCGGGTACTCCTACGAGCAGTACTTC.

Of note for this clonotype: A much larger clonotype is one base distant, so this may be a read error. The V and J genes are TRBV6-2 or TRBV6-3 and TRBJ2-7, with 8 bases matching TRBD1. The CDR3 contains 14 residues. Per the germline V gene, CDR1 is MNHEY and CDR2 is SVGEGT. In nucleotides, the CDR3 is TGTGCCAGCAGATACAGGGGGTCGCCCTACGAGCAGTGCTTC. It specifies CASRYRGSPYEQCF.

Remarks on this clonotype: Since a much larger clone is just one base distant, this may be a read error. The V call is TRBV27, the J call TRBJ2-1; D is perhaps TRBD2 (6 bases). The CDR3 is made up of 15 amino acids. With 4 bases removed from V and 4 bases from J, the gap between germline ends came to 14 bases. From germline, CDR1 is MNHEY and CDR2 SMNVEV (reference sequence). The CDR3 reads CASSSGSSGYNEQFF. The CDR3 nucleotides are TGTGCCAGCAGTTCTGGGAGTAGCGGTTACAATGAGCAGTTCTTC.

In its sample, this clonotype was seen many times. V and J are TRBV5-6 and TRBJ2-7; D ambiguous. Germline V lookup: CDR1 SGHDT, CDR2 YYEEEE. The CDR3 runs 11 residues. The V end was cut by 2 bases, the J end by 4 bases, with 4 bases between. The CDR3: CASSFGYEQYF. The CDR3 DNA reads TGTGCCAGCAGCTTCGGGTACGAGCAGTACTTC. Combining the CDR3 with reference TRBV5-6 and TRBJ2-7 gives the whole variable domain DAGVTQSPTHLIKTRGQQVTLRCSPKSGHDTVSWYQQALGQGPQFIFQYYEEEERQRGNFPDRFSGHQFPNYSSELNVNALLLGDSALYLCASSFGYEQYFGPGTRLTVT.

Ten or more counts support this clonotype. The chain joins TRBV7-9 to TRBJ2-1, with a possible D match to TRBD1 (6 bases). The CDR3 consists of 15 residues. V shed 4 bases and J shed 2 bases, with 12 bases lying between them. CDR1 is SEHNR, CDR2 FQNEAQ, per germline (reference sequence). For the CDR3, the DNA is TGTGCCAGCAGCTGGGCAGGGGAAGCCTACAATGAGCAGTTCTTC. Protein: CASSWAGEAYNEQFF.

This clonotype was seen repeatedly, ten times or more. This CDR3 is CASSFGQYANTGELFF. CDR3 DNA: TGCGCCAGCAGCTTCGGACAGTACGCGAACACCGGGGAGCTGTTTTTT. The chain combines TRBV5-1 with TRBJ2-2, with D maybe TRBD1 (6 bases). This CDR3 region has 16 residues. Trimming took off 2 bases at V and 0 bases at J, with 11 bases between the two ends. CDR1 SGHRS and CDR2 YFSETQ come from the germline V gene.

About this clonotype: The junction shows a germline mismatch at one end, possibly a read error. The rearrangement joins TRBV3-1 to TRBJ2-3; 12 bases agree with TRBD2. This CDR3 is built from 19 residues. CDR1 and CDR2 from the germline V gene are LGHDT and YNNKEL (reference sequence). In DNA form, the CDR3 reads TGTGCCCGCAGCACTCATTCATCTAGCGGGAGGGTGAGCACAGATACGCAGTATTTT. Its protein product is CARSTHSSSGRVSTDTQYF.

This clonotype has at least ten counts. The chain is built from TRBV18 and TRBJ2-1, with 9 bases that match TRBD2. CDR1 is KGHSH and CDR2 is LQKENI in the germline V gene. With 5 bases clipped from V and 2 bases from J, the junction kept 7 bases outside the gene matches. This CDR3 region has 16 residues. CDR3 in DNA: TGTGCCAGCTCAAGAGAAGGCGGGAGGGCCTACAATGAGCAGTTCTTC. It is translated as CASSREGGRAYNEQFF.

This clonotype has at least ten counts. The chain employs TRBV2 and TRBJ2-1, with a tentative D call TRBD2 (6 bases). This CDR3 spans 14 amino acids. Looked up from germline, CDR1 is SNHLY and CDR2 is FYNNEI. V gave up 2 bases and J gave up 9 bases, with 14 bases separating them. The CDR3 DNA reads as TGTGCCAGCAGTGAAAACACGGGAGTAACTGAGCAGTTCTTC. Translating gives CASSENTGVTEQFF. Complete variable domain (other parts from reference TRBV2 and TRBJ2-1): EPEVTQTPSHQVTQMGQEVILRCVPISNHLYFYWYRQILGQKVEFLVSFYNNEISEKSEIFDDQFSVERPDGSNFTLKIRSTKLEDSAMYFCASSENTGVTEQFFGPGTRLTVL.

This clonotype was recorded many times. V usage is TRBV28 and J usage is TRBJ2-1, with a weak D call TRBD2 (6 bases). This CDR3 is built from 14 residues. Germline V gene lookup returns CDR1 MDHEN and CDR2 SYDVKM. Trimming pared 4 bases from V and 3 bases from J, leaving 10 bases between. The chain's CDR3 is CASSSREYYNEQFF. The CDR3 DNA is TGTGCCAGCAGTTCACGGGAGTACTACAATGAGCAGTTCTTC.

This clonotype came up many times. In nucleotides, the CDR3 is TGCAGTGCTAGAGCCGGGAGTAGCACAGATACGCAGTATTTT. Its translation is CSARAGSSTDTQYF. The chain joins TRBV20-1 to TRBJ2-3; tentative D call: TRBD2 (6 bases). This CDR3 spans 14 amino acids. Germline CDR1 is DFQATT and CDR2 is SNEGSKA (reference sequence). The V gene lost 1 base and the J gene lost 0 bases, with 8 bases spanning the gap.

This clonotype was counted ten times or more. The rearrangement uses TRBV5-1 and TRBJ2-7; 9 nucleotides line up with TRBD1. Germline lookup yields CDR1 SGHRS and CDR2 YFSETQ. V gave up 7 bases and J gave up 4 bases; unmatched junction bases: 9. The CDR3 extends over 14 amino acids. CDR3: CASGPGTGLYEQYF. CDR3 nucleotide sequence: TGCGCCAGCGGACCCGGGACAGGGCTATACGAGCAGTACTTC.